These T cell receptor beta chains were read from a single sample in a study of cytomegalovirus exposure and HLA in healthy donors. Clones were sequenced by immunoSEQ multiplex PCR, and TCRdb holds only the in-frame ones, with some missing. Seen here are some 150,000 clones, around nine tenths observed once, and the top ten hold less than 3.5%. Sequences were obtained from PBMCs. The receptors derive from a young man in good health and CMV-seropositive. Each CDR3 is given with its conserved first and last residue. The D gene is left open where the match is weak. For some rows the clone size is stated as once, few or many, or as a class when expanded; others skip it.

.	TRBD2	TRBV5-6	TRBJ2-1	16	TGTGCCAGCAGGGGGGGGACTAGCGGATACTACAATGAGCAGTTCTTC	CASRGGTSGYYNEQFF
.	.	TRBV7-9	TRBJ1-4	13	TGTGCCAGCAGCCGCCTCAGTCGAGAAAAACTGTTTTTT	CASSRLSREKLFF
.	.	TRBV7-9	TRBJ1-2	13	TGTGCCAGCAGCTTAGACATCAACTATGGCTACACCTTC	CASSLDINYGYTF
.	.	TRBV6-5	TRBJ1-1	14	TGTGCCAGTTGGCTGCGGGGCATTAACACTGAAGCTTTCTTT	CASWLRGINTEAFF
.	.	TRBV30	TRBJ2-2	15	TGTGCCTGGAGTGTTCTAGGCGGGGCCGTCGGGGAGCTGTTTTTT	CAWSVLGGAVGELFF
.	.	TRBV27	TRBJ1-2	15	TGTGCCAGCAGTTTTGGCACCTCAGCTAACTATGGCTACACCTTC	CASSFGTSANYGYTF
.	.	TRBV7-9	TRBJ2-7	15	TGTGCCAGCAGCCCCCGGCTGCGGGACAGCTACGAGCAGTACTTC	CASSPRLRDSYEQYF
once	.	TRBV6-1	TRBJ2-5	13	TGTGCCAGCCACGACAGCTTTCAAGAGACCCAGTACTTC	CASHDSFQETQYF
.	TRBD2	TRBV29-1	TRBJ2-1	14	TGCAGCGTTTTCGGGACTAGCGAGGGAAATGAGCAGTTCTTC	CSVFGTSEGNEQFF
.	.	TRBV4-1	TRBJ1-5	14	TGCGCCAGCAGCCCACATCGGAGCGATCAGCCCCAGCATTTT	CASSPHRSDQPQHF
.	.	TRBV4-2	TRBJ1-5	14	TGTGCCAGCAGCCAAGATTTGAGTTTTCAGCCCCAGCATTTT	CASSQDLSFQPQHF
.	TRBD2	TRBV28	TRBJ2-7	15	TGTGCCAGCAGTTTACAAGCGGGGAAGGGCTACGAGCAGTACTTC	CASSLQAGKGYEQYF
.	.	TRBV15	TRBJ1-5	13	TGTGCCACCGCCCAAGGGGTAGGTGAGCCCCAGCATTTT	CATAQGVGEPQHF
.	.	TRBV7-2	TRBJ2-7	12	TGTGCCAGCAGCCCCTCTCTCTACGAGCAGTACTTC	CASSPSLYEQYF
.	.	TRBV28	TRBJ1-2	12	TGTGCCAGCTCCCTTGCGGAAGTGGGCTACACCTTC	CASSLAEVGYTF
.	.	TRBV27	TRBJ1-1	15	TGTGCCAGCAGTTCCTCGGGGGGCGGTGACACTGAAGCTTTCTTT	CASSSSGGGDTEAFF
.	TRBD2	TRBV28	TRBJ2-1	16	TGTGCCAGCAGTCCCCCTTTGCGGGAGTACCACAATGAGCAGTTCTTC	CASSPPLREYHNEQFF
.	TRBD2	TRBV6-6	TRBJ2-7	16	TGTGCCAGCAGTTACAGCGGTCTAGCGGGTTCCTACGAGCAGTACTTC	CASSYSGLAGSYEQYF
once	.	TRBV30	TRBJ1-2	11	TGTGCCTGGAGTAGAGACTATGGCTACACCTTC	CAWSRDYGYTF
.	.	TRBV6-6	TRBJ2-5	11	TGTGCCAGCGGGGCAGAAGAGACCCAGTACTTC	CASGAEETQYF
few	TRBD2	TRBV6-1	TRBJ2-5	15	TGTGCCAGCAGTGAACTAGCGGGAGGGCAAGAGACCCAGTACTTC	CASSELAGGQETQYF
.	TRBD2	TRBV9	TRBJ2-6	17	TGTGCCAGCAGCGTCGAGCGGGGGGTTGGTGGGGCCAACGTCCTGACTTTC	CASSVERGVGGANVLTF
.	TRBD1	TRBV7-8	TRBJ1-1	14	TGTGCCAGCAGCCGGACAGGGATGGGCACTGAAGCTTTCTTT	CASSRTGMGTEAFF
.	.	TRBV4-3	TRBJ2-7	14	TGCGCCAGCAGCCAAGATCCAGGGTCCTACGAGCAGTACTTC	CASSQDPGSYEQYF
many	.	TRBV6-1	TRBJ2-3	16	TGTGCCAGCAGTGAACGGGCGGGGTTAATGACAGATACGCAGTATTTT	CASSERAGLMTDTQYF
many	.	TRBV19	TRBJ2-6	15	TGTGCCAGTAGTACCCCTATCTCTGGGGCCAACGTCCTGACTTTC	CASSTPISGANVLTF
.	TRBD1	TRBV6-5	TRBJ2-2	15	TGTGCCAGCAGTTTTTCGACAGGGGACACCGGGGAGCTGTTTTTT	CASSFSTGDTGELFF
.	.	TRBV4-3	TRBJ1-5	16	TGCGCCAGCAGCCAAGATGGGGGGACGTTCAATCAGCCCCAGCATTTT	CASSQDGGTFNQPQHF
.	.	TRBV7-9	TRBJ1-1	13	TGTGCCAGCATCTCGACGGAGACCGCTGAAGCTTTCTTT	CASISTETAEAFF
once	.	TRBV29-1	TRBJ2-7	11	TGCAGCGTTCGTCGGGGCTACGAGCAGTACTTC	CSVRRGYEQYF
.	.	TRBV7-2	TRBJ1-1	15	TGTGCCAGCAGCTTAGCGCAACAGGCGCCCTTTGAAGCTTTCTTT	CASSLAQQAPFEAFF
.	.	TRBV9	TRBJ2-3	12	TGTGCCAGCAAGGAAGACTCTGATACGCAGTATTTT	CASKEDSDTQYF
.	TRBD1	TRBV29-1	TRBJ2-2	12	TGCAGCGTGGAACAGGGGTCCGGGGAGCTGTTTTTT	CSVEQGSGELFF
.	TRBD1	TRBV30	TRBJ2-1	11	TGTGCCTGGAGTATCGGACAGGGCCCGTTCTTC	CAWSIGQGPFF
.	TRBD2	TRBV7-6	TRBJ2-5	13	TGTGGGGTGGCTAGCGGGAATGGAGAGACCCAGTACTTC	CGVASGNGETQYF
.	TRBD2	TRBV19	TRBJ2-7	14	TGTGCCAGTAGTATAACTAGCGGTGCCTACGAGCAGTACTTC	CASSITSGAYEQYF
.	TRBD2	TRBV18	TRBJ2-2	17	TGTGCCAGCTCACCACCGGGACTAGCGGGAGATACCGGGGAGCTGTTTTTT	CASSPPGLAGDTGELFF
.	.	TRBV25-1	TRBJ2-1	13	TGTGCCAGCAGTGAAGGAGCGGATAATGAGCAGTTCTTC	CASSEGADNEQFF
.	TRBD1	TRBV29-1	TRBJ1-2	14	TGCAGCGCTATAACCGGGACAGCGCGCTATGGCTACACCTTC	CSAITGTARYGYTF
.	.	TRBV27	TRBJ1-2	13	TGTGCCAGCAGTCTCTCCAGGTCGGCGAGCTACACCTTC	CASSLSRSASYTF
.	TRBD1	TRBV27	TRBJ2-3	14	TGTGCCAGCAGTTCTGGACAGGGTACAGATACGCAGTATTTT	CASSSGQGTDTQYF
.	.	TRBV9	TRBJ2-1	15	TGTGCCAGCAGCGTAGAGATTAGCCTTTACAATGAGCAGTTCTTC	CASSVEISLYNEQFF
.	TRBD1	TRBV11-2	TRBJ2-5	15	TGTGCCAGCAGCTTACCTTCAGGGGGCGTCGAGACCCAGTACTTC	CASSLPSGGVETQYF
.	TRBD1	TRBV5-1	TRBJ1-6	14	TGCGCCAGCAGCTCGGGACAGTATAATTCACCCCTCCACTTT	CASSSGQYNSPLHF
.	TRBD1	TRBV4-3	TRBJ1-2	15	TGCGCCAGCAGCCAATCACCGGGACAGGGGTATGGCTACACCTTC	CASSQSPGQGYGYTF
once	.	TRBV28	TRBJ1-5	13	TGTGCCAGCAGTTTTTACACCAATCAGCCCCAGCATTTT	CASSFYTNQPQHF
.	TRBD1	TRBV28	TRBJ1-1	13	TGTGCCAGCAGTGTCCCGGGACAGCCTGAAGCTTTCTTT	CASSVPGQPEAFF
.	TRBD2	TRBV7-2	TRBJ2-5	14	TGTGCCAGCAGCCTGCTAGCGGGGGGGCGGTCCCAGTACTTC	CASSLLAGGRSQYF
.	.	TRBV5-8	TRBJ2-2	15	TGTGCCAGCCGACCCCAGCGGGTTTACACCGGGGAGCTGTTTTTT	CASRPQRVYTGELFF
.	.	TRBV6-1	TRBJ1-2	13	TGTGCCAGCAGTGATTTGGGGGGCTATGGCTACACCTTC	CASSDLGGYGYTF
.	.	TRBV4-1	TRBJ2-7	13	TGCGCCAGCAGCCAAGGACAGCCCTACGAGCAGTACTTC	CASSQGQPYEQYF
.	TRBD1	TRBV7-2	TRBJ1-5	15	TGTGCCAGCAGCTCGATTACAGGGGGTCGTCAGCCCCAGCATTTT	CASSSITGGRQPQHF
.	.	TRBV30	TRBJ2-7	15	TGTGCCTCATCTATCGTCGCAGGCCCTACCTACGAGCAGTACTTC	CASSIVAGPTYEQYF
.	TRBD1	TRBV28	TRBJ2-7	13	TGTGCCAGCAGTTCGGGACAGGGCTACGAGCAGTACTTC	CASSSGQGYEQYF
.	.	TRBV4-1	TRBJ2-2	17	TGCGCCAGCAGCCAAGGGCGCGGCTCTTTCTTTACCGGGGAGCTGTTTTTT	CASSQGRGSFFTGELFF
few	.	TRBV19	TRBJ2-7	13	TGTGCCAGTAGTATGGGACAAACCTACGAGCAGTACTTC	CASSMGQTYEQYF
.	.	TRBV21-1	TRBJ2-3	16	TGTGCCAGCAGCAAAAGACAGGATGCCCACACAGATACGCAGTATTTT	CASSKRQDAHTDTQYF
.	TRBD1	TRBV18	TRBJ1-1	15	TGTGCCAGCTCACCGGCGGGACAGGGGGAGACTGAAGCTTTCTTT	CASSPAGQGETEAFF
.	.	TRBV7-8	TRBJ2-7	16	TGTGCCAGCAGCTTAGCGTTCGGCTCAGGGGCCTACGAGCAGTACTTC	CASSLAFGSGAYEQYF